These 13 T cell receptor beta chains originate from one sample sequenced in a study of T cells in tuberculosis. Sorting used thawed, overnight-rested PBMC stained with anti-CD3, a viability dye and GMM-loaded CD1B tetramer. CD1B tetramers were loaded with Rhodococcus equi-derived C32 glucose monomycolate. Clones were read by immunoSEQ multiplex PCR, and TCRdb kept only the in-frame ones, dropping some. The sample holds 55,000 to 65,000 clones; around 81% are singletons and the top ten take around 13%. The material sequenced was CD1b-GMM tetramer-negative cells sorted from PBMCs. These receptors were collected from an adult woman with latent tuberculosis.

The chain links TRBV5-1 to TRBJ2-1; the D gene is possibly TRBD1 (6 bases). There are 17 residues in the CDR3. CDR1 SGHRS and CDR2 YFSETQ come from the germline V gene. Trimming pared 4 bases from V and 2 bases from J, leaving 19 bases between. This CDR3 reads CASSRIKGQGPYNEQFF. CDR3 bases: TGCGCCAGCAGCCGAATTAAGGGGCAGGGGCCCTACAATGAGCAGTTCTTC. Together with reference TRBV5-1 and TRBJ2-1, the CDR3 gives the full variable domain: KAGVTQTPRYLIKTRGQQVTLSCSPISGHRSVSWYQQTPGQGLQFLFEYFSETQRNKGNFPGRFSGRQFSNSRSEMNVSTLELGDSALYLCASSRIKGQGPYNEQFFGPGTRLTVL.

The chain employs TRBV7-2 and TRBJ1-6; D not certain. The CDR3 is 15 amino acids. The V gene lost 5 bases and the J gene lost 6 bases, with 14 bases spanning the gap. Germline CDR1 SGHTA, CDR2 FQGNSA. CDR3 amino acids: CASSPTRSLNSPLHF. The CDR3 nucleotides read TGTGCCAGCAGCCCGACCAGGTCGCTTAATTCACCCCTCCACTTT.

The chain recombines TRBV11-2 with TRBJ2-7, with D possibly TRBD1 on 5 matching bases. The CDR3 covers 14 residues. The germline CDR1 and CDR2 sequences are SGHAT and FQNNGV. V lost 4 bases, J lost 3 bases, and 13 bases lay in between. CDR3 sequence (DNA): TGTGCCAGCAGCTCCTCAGGGTTGGGCTACGAGCAGTACTTC. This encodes CASSSSGLGYEQYF.

The CDR3 DNA follows: TGTGCCAGCAGCCAACCTAGACAGGCGAGTAACAATGAGCAGTTCTTC. Protein product: CASSQPRQASNNEQFF. This sequence joins TRBV4-2 and TRBJ2-1, with TRBD1 as a possible D gene (6 bases). In germline, CDR1 is LGHNA, CDR2 YNFKEQ. This CDR3 comprises 16 residues. The germline V and J ends were trimmed by 2 bases and 5 bases, with 16 bases remaining between them.

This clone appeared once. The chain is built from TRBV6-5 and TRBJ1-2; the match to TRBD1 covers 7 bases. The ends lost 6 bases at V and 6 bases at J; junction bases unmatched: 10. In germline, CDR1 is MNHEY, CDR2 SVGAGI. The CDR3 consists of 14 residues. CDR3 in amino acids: CASSTGQTYDGYTF. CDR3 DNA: TGTGCCAGCAGCACGGGACAGACCTATGATGGCTACACCTTC.

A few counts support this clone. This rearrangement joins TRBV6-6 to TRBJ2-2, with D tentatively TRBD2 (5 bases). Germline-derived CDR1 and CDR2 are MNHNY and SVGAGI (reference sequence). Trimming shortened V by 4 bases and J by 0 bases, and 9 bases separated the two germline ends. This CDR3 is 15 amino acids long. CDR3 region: CASSSTGTNTGELFF. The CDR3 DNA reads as TGTGCCAGCAGTTCCACGGGGACGAACACCGGGGAGCTGTTTTTT.

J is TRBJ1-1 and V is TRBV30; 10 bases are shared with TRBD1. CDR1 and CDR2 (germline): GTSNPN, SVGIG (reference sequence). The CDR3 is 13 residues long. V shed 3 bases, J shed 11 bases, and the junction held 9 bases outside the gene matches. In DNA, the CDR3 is TGTGCCTGGAGGACAGGGGGCTTACCGACGGCTTTCTTT. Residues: CAWRTGGLPTAFF.

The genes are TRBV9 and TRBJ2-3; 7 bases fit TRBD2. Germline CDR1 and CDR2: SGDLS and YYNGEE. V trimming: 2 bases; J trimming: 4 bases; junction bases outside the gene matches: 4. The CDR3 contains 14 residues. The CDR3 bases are TGTGCCAGCAGCGTTAGAGCGGGGCCAGATACGCAGTATTTT. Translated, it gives CASSVRAGPDTQYF.

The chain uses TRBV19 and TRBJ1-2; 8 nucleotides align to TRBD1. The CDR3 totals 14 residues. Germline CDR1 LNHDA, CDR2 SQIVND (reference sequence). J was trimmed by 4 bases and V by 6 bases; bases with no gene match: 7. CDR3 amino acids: CASRGQGFSYGYTF. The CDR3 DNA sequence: TGTGCCAGTAGAGGACAGGGATTTAGCTATGGCTACACCTTC.

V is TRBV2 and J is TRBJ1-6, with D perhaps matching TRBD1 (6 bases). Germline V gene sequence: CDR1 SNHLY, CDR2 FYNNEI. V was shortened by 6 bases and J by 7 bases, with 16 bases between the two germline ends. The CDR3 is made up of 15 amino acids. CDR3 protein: CASSHRQGSNSPLHF. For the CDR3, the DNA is TGTGCCAGCAGCCATCGGCAGGGGTCGAATTCACCCCTCCACTTT.

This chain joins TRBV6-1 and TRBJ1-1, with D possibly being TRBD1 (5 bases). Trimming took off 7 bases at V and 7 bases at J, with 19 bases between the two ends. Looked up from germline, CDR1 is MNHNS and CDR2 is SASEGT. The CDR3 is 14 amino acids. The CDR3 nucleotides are TGTGCCAGCACCCAAACGACAGTATTGGGTGAAGCTTTCTTT. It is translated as CASTQTTVLGEAFF.

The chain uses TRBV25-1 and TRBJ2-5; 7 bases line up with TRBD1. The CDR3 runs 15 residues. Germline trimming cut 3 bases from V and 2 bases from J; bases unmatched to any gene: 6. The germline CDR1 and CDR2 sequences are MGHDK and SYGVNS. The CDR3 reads CASSEHDRVQETQYF. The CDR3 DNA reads TGTGCCAGCAGTGAGCACGACAGGGTACAAGAGACCCAGTACTTC.

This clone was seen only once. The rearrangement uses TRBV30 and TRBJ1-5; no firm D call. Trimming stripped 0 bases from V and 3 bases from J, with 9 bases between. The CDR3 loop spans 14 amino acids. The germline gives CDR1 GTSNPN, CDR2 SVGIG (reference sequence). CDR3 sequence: CAWSVGRVNQPQHF. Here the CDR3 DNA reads TGTGCCTGGAGTGTGGGGAGAGTCAATCAGCCCCAGCATTTT. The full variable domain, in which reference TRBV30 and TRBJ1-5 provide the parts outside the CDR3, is SQTIHQWPATLVQPVGSPLSLECTVEGTSNPNLYWYRQAAGRGLQLLFYSVGIGQISSEVPQNLSASRPQDRQFILSSKKLLLSDSGFYLCAWSVGRVNQPQHFGDGTRLSIL.